This is a list of T cell receptor beta chains from one sample in a study of regulatory T cells in long-lasting Graves disease. TCRdb itself ran the multiplex PCR reads through MiXCR, one entry per CDR3 protein. The sample shows a few hundred thousand distinct CDR3 sequences, about a quarter of them seen only once. The sample was peripheral blood mononuclear cells (PBMCs), taken when the disease was refractory, from a patient treated with antithyroid drugs. The origin of the receptors is a female donor with Graves disease. CDR3s include the opening cysteine and the closing phenylalanine or tryptophan. A D gene is named only where the DNA matches it firmly. The size field is filled for only some rows; it gives once, few, many or a size class.

D gene	V gene	J gene	clone size	CDR3 DNA	CDR3 protein
TRBD2	TRBV10-3	TRBJ2-4	-	TGTGCCATCAGTGAGTCGCGACTAGCGGGAGGGCCATTTGTCAAAAACATTCAGTACTTC	CAISESRLAGGPFVKNIQYF
-	TRBV12-3/TRBV12-4	TRBJ2-5	many	TGTGCCAGCAGCCTTCGGACAGAGTGGGAGACCCAGTACTTC	CASSLRTEWETQYF
-	TRBV11-2	TRBJ2-5	many	TGTGCCAGCAGCTTAAGTGGGGGGCTCGGGACCCAGTACTTC	CASSLSGGLGTQYF
-	TRBV9	TRBJ1-6	few	TGTGCCAGCAGCGTAGAGGGGCATGGGAATTCACCCCTCCACTTT	CASSVEGHGNSPLHF
-	TRBV24-1	TRBJ1-1	-	TGTGCCACCAGTGATTTCAAGGGGACTGAAGCTTTCTTT	CATSDFKGTEAFF
TRBD1	TRBV10-3	TRBJ2-7	-	TGTGCCATCAAACCGGGACAGGGCGCCTACGAGCAGTACTTC	CAIKPGQGAYEQYF
TRBD1	TRBV27	TRBJ2-7	few	TGTGCCAGCAGGCTCGGGACAGGGGGAGGTGAGCAGTACTTC	CASRLGTGGGEQYF
-	TRBV2	TRBJ2-7	many	TGTGCCAGCAGTCAAAAGAGGACCTACGAGCAGTACTTC	CASSQKRTYEQYF
-	TRBV19	TRBJ1-2	-	TGTGCCAGTAGTTTAGAAAGGGGCGCTGTTGGCTACACCTTC	CASSLERGAVGYTF
TRBD1	TRBV20-1	TRBJ2-7	many	TGCAGTGCCCGACAGGGAATCTACGAGCAGTACTTC	CSARQGIYEQYF
-	TRBV28	TRBJ2-7	few	TGTGCCAGCAGTGGAAACTACAGGCCCCTTAACTCCTACGAGCAGTACTTC	CASSGNYRPLNSYEQYF
-	TRBV7-2	TRBJ1-3	-	TGTGCCAGCAGCCTGGGACCGCTGACCTCTGGAAACACCATATATTTT	CASSLGPLTSGNTIYF
-	TRBV11-3	TRBJ2-7	few	TGTGCCAGCAGCCAAGGGACCCCCGGGTACGAGCAGTACTTC	CASSQGTPGYEQYF
-	TRBV10-3	TRBJ1-5	many	TGTGCCACCCGGCGGGAGGGGCAAGGCAATCAGCCCCAGCATTTT	CATRREGQGNQPQHF
-	TRBV24-1	TRBJ2-7	-	TGTGCCACCAGTGACCCATCCTCCTACGAGCAGTACTTC	CATSDPSSYEQYF
-	TRBV29-1	TRBJ1-1	many	TGCAGCGTTGAACTAGGTGAGAAGGCTTTCTTT	CSVELGEKAFF
-	TRBV28	TRBJ2-7	few	TGTGCCAGCAGTTTGAGTTGGGACGAGCAGTACTTC	CASSLSWDEQYF
TRBD1	TRBV28	TRBJ1-2	many	TGTGCCAGCAGTGTTAGGACAGGGGACGGCTACACCTTC	CASSVRTGDGYTF
-	TRBV7-2	TRBJ2-7	few	TGTGCCAGCAGCTTAGACCCGGGGTCCTCCGGCGAGCAGTACTTC	CASSLDPGSSGEQYF
-	TRBV29-1	TRBJ2-7	once	TGCAGCGTTATGGTCGCTGACTACAATGAGCAGTACTTC	CSVMVADYNEQYF
TRBD1	TRBV12-3/TRBV12-4	TRBJ2-2	-	TGTGCCAGCAGTTTGCAGGGGGCGCGCACCGGGGAGCTGTTTTTT	CASSLQGARTGELFF
TRBD2	TRBV30	TRBJ2-3	-	TGTGCCTGGAGTGTCGGGACTAGCGGCAGCACAGATACGCAGTATTTT	CAWSVGTSGSTDTQYF
-	TRBV5-5	TRBJ2-7	-	TGTGCCAGCAGCGCCCCCGGGATAGGCTACGAGCAGTACTTC	CASSAPGIGYEQYF
-	TRBV20-1	TRBJ2-3	few	TGCAGTGCTAATCCCGGGACTAGCACAGATACGCAGTATTTT	CSANPGTSTDTQYF
TRBD2	TRBV2	TRBJ2-2	-	TGTGCCAGCAGACGTAGTCTAGCGGCCACCGGGGAGCTGTTTTTT	CASRRSLAATGELFF
TRBD2	TRBV11-2	TRBJ2-2	few	TGTGCCAGCAGCCCGGGCGGTCTAGCGGGTGTCACCGGGGAGCTGTTTTTT	CASSPGGLAGVTGELFF
TRBD2	TRBV7-2	TRBJ2-2	few	TGTGCCAGCAGCCCAAAGGCGTCTAGCGGGAGGCGGGAGCTGTTTTTT	CASSPKASSGRRELFF
-	TRBV10-3	TRBJ2-2	-	TGTGCCATCTCGTCAGTTCAGGCCGGGGAGCTGTTTTTT	CAISSVQAGELFF
-	TRBV24-1	TRBJ1-1	many	TGTGCCACCAGTGATGGGGGGGTCACTGAAGCTTTCTTT	CATSDGGVTEAFF